This T cell receptor beta chain was recovered during a study of early T cells in non-severe SARS-CoV-2 infection. On the study more broadly: Chains were not paired, and sequencing was done on bulk RNA from unsorted whole blood. Study-wide results and limits: CD4 and private specificities were missed by VDJdb matching, which favored anti-spike CD8 responses.

This clonotype was seen repeatedly, ten times or more. Its antigen is not known. TCRdb redid the calling of the 5' RACE reads with MiXCR, one entry per CDR3 protein. The sample carries tens of thousands of distinct CDR3 sequences, 12% recorded once. Trimming took 7 bases from V and 1 from J, leaving 7 bases between them. This CDR3 region has 11 residues. Germline V CDR1 and CDR2: SQVTM, ANQGSEA. The sequence was collected from an adult who was a healthcare worker with PCR-confirmed SARS-CoV-2 infection or an uninfected control (not recorded which). The chain links TRBV29-1 to TRBJ2-5; tentative D call: TRBD1 (5 bases). The sequencing sample was made of whole blood. In DNA form, the CDR3 reads TGCAGCGGGGGCAGCCAAGAGACCCAGTACTTC. Its protein product is CSGGSQETQYF.